The present TCR beta chain was sequenced within a study of blood T cell repertoires in COVID-19. About the study: The United States, Italy and Spain were the sources of the acute and convalescent COVID-19 samples. PBMCs, B-cell-depleted T cells, or T cells were the source of the cDNA or gDNA that made up the material.

Original processing methods: Amplifying reference gene primers gave estimates of nucleated cell counts. This table comes from immunoSEQ multiplex PCR, and its TCRdb copy is limited to in-frame clones, with some not included. V, J and clone size derive from that table, while D and trimming were established from the DNA sequence. The sample holds 650,000 to 800,000 clones; 85% to 90% are singletons and the top ten take over 0.2%. Germline V gene data show CDR1 as SGHTA and CDR2 as FQGTGA. The CDR3 covers 18 residues. Trimming stripped 1 base from V and 8 bases from J, with 23 bases between. The TCR was taken from a woman in her late teens or twenties with acute or convalescent COVID-19. This chain links TRBV7-3 with TRBJ2-2, with D perhaps TRBD2 (5 bases). Sequenced sample: peripheral blood. The CDR3 DNA is TGTGCCAGCAGCTTAAGAGTGGCTGACTACCGGGAATGGGGGGAGCTGTTTTTT. Its translation is CASSLRVADYREWGELFF. The complete variable domain, with remaining parts taken from reference TRBV7-3 and TRBJ2-2, reads GAGVSQTPSNKVTEKGKYVELRCDPISGHTALYWYRQSLGQGPEFLIYFQGTGAADDSGLPNDRFFAVRPEGSVSTLKIQRTERGDSAVYLCASSLRVADYREWGELFFGEGSRLTVL.